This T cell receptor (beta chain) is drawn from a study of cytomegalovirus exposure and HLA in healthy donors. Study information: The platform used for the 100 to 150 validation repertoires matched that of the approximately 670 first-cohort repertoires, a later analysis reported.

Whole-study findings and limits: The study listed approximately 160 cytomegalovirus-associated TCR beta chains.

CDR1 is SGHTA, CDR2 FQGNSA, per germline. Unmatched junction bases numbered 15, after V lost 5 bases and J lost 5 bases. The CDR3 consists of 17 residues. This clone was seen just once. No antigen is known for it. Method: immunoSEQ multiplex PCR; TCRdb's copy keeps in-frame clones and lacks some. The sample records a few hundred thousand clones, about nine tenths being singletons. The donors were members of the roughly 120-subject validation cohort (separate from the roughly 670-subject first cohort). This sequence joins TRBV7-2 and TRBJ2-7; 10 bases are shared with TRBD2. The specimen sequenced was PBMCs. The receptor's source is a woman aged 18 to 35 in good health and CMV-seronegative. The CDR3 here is CASSLLAGASRGNEQYF. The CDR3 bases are TGTGCCAGCAGCCTCCTAGCGGGAGCTTCCCGGGGTAACGAGCAGTACTTC.